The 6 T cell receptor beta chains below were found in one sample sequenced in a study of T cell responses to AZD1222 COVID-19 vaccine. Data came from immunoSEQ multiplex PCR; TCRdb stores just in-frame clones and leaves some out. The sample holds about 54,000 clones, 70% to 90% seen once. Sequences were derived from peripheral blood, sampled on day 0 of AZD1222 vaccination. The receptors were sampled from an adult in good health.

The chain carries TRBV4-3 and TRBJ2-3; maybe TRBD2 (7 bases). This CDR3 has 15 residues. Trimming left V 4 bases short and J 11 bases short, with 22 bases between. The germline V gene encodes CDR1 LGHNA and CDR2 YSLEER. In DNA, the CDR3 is TGCGCCAGCAGCCGAGGGGCGGGGGCCCTCGAGGGGCAGTATTTT. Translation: CASSRGAGALEGQYF.

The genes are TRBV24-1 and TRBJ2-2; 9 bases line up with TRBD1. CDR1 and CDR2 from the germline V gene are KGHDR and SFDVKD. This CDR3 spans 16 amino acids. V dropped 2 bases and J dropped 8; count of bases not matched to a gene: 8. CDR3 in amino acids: CATSDYGQGWTGELFF. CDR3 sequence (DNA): TGTGCCACCAGTGATTACGGACAGGGGTGGACGGGGGAGCTGTTTTTT.

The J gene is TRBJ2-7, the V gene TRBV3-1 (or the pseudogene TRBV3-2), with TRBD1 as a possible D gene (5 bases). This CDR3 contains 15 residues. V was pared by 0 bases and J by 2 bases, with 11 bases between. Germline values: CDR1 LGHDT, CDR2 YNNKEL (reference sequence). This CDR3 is CASSQDMTVTYEQYF. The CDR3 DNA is TGTGCCAGCAGCCAAGATATGACAGTTACCTACGAGCAGTACTTC.

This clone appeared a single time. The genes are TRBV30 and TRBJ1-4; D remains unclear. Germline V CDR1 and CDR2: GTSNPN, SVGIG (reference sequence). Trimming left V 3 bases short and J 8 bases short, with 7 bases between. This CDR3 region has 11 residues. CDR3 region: CAWSPGEKLFF. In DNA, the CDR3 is TGTGCCTGGAGCCCGGGGGAAAAACTGTTTTTT.

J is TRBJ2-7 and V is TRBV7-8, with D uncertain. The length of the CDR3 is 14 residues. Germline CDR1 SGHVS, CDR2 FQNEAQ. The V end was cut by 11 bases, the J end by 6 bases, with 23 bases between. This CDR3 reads CASLPPDQAVEQYF. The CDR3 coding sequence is TGTGCCTCACTACCCCCCGACCAGGCGGTCGAGCAGTACTTC.

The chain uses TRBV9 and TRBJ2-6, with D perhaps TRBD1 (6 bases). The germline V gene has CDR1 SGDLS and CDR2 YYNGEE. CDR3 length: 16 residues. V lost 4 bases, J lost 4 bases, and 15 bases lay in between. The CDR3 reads CASSPIQGLGANVLTF. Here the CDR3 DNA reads TGTGCCAGCAGCCCAATACAGGGTTTGGGGGCCAACGTCCTGACTTTC.